This T cell receptor (beta chain) came from a study of technical replicates of blood from a few donors. The data were produced by immunoSEQ multiplex PCR, yet TCRdb's version contains in-frame clones alone and is incomplete. The repertoire holds 80,000 to 90,000 clones, with around 94% as singletons. This clonotype was obtained from a human donor in good health. Sequencing used T cells isolated from PBMCs.

The CDR3 bases are TGTGCCAGCAGTTGGGCAGGGGAGAGTCAGCCCCAGCATTTT. Translated: CASSWAGESQPQHF. The rearrangement joins TRBV6-5 to TRBJ1-5; possibly TRBD1 for D (6 bases). Germline V gene lookup returns CDR1 MNHEY and CDR2 SVGAGI. The CDR3 spans 14 residues. V gave up 4 bases and J gave up 6 bases, with 13 bases separating them.